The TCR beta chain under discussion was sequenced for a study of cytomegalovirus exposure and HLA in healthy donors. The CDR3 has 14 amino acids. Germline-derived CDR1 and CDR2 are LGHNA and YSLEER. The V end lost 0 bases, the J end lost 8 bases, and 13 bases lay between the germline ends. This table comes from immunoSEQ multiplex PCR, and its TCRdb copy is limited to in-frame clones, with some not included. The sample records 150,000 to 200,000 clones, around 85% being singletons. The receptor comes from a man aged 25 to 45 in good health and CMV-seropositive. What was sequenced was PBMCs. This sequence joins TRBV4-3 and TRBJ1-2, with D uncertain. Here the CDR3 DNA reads TGCGCCAGCAGCCAAGATATTAGCCAGAAGGGCTACACCTTC. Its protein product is CASSQDISQKGYTF.